The T cell receptor (beta chain) described here comes from a study of blood T cell repertoires in COVID-19. Looking at the study overall: Some COVID-19 samples were acute and others convalescent; all came from the United States, Italy and Spain. The analysed material was cDNA or gDNA that came from T cells, B-cell-depleted T cells, or PBMCs.

Original analysis: From reference gene primer amplification, estimates of nucleated cell counts were derived. Sequencing used immunoSEQ multiplex PCR; TCRdb keeps in-frame clones, though not all of them. V, J and clone size were drawn from that table, and D and trimming were deduced from the DNA. The sample holds about 200,000 clones; 86% are singletons and the top ten take over 4.5%. Germline values: CDR1 LGHDT, CDR2 YNNKEL (reference sequence). Trimming removed 4 bases from V and 4 bases from J; junction bases left unmatched: 7. This CDR3 is built from 15 residues. The sequence came from a man at least 80 years old with acute or convalescent COVID-19. Sequencing was performed on peripheral blood. V usage is TRBV3-1 (or the pseudogene TRBV3-2) and J usage is TRBJ2-3, with TRBD2 matching 8 bases. In DNA form, the CDR3 reads TGTGCCAGCAGCCGGGGACTAGTCTCCGCAGATACGCAGTATTTT. Translated: CASSRGLVSADTQYF.